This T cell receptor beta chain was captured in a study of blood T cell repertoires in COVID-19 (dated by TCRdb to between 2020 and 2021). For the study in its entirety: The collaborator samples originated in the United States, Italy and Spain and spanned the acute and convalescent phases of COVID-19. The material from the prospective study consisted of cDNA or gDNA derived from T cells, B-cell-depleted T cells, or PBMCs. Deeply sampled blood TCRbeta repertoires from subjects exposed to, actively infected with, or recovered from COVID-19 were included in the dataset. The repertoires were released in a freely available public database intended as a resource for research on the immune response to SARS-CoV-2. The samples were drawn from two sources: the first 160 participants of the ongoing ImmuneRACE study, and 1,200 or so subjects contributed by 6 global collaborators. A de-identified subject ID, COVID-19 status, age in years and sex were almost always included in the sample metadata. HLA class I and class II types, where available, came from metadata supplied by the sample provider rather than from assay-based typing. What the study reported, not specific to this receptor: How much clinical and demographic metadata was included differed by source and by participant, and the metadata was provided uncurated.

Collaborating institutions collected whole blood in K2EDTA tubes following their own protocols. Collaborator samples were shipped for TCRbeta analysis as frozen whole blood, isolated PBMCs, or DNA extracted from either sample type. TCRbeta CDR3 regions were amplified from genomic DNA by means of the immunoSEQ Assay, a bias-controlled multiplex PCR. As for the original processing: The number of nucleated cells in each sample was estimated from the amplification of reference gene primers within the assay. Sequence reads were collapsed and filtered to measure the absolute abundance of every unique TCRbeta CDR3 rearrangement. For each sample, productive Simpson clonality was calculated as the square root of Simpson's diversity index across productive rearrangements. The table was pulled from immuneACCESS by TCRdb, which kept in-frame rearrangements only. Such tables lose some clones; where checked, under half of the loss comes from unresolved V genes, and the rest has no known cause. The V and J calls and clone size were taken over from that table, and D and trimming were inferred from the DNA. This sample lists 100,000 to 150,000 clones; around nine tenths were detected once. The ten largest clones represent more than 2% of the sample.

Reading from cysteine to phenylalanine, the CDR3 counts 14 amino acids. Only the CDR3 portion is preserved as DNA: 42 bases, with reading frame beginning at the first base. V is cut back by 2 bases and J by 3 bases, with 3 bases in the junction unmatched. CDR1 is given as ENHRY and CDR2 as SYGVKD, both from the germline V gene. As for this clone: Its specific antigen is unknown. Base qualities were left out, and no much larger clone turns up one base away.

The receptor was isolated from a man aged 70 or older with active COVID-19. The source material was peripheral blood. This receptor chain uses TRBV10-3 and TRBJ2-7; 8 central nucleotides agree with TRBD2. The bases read TGTGCCATCAGTGAGGGGACTAGTTTCTACGAGCAGTACTTC. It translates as CAISEGTSFYEQYF.